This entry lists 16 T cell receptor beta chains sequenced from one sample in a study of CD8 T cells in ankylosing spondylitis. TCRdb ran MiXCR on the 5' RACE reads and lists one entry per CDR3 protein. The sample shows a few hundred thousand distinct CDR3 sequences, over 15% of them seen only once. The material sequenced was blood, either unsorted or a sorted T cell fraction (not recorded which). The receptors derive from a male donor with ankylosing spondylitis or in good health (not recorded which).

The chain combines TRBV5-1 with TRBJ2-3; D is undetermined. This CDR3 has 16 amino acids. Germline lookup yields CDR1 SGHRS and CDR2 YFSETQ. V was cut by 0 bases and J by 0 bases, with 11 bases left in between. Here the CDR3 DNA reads TGCGCCAGCAGCTTGGGGGCGGTCCACAGCACAGATACGCAGTATTTT. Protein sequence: CASSLGAVHSTDTQYF. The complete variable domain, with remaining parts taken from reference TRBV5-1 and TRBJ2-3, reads KAGVTQTPRYLIKTRGQQVTLSCSPISGHRSVSWYQQTPGQGLQFLFEYFSETQRNKGNFPGRFSGRQFSNSRSEMNVSTLELGDSALYLCASSLGAVHSTDTQYFGPGTRLTVL.

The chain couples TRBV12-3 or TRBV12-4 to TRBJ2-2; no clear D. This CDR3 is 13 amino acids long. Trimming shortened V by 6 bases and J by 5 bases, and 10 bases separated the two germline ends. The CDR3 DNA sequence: TGTGCCAGCAGATTGATGGGGACCGGGGAGCTGTTTTTT. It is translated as CASRLMGTGELFF.

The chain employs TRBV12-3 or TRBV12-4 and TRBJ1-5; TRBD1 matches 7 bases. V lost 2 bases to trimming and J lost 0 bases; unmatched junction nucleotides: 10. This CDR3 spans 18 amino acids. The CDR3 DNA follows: TGTGCCAGCAGTTTAAGGGGGACAGAGATGTATAGCAATCAGCCCCAGCATTTT. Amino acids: CASSLRGTEMYSNQPQHF.

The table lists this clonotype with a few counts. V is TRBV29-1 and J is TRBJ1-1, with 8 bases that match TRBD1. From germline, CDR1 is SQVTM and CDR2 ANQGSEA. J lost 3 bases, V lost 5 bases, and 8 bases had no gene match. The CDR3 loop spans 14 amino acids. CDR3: CSVNPRGQDTEAFF. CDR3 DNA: TGCAGCGTTAACCCCAGGGGGCAGGACACTGAAGCTTTCTTT.

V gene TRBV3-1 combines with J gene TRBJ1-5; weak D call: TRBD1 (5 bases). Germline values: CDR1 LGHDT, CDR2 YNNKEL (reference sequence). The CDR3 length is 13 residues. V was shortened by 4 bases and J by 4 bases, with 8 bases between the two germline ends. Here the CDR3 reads CASSRQINQPQHF. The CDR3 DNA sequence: TGTGCCAGCAGCCGACAGATTAATCAGCCCCAGCATTTT.

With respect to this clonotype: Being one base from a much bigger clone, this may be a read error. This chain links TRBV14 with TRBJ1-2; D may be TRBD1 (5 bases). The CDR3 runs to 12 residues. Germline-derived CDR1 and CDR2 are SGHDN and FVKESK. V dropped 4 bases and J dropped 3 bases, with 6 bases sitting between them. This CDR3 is CASSPGDYGYTF. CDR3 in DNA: TGTGCCAGCAGCCCGGGGGACTATGGCTACACCTTC. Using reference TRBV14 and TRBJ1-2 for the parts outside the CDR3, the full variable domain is EAGVTQFPSHSVIEKGQTVTLRCDPISGHDNLYWYRRVMGKEIKFLLHFVKESKQDESGMPNNRFLAERTGGTYSTLKVQPAELEDSGVYFCASSPGDYGYTFGSGTRLTVV.

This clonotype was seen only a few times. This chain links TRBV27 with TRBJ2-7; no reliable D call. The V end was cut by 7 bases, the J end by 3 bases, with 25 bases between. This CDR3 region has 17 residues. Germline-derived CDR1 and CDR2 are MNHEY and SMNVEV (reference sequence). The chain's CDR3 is CASTAIQETKAGYEQYV. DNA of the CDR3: TGTGCCAGCACCGCTATCCAGGAGACCAAGGCTGGCTACGAGCAGTACGTC.

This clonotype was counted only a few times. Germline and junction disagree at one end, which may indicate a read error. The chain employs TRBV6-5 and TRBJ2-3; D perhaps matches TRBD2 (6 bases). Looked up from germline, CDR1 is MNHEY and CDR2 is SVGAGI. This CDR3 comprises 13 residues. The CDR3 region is CASSDSGADTQYF. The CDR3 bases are TGTGCCAGCAGTGACTCGGGGGCAGATACGCAGTATTTT.

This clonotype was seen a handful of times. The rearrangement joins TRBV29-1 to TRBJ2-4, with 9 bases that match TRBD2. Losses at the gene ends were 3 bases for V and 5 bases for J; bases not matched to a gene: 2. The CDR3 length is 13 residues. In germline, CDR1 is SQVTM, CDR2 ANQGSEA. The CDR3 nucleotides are TGCAGCGTTGATGGCGGGAGGGAAAACATTCAGTACTTC. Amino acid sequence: CSVDGGRENIQYF.

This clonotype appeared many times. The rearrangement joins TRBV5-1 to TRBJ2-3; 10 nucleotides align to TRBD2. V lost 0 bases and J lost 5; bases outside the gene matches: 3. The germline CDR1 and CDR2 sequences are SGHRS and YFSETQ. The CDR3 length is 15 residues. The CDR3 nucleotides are TGCGCCAGCAGCTTGGGGACTAGCGGTTTAGATACGCAGTATTTT. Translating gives CASSLGTSGLDTQYF.

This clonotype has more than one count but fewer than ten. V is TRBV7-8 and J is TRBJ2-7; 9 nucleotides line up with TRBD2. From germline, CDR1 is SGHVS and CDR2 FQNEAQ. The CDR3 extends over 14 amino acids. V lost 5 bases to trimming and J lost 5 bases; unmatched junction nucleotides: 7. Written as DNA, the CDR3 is TGTGCCAGCAGCAAAGGACTAGCGAGCCACGAGCAGTACGTC. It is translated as CASSKGLASHEQYV.

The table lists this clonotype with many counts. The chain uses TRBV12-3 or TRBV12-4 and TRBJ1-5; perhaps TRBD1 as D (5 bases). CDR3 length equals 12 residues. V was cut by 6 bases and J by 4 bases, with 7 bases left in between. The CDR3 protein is CASRDSNQPQHF. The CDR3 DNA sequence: TGTGCCAGCAGAGACAGTAATCAGCCCCAGCATTTT.

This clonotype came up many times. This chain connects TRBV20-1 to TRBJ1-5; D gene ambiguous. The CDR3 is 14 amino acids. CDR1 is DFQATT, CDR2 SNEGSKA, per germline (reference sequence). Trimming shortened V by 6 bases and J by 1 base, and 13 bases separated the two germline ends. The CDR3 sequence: CSARTGLSNQPQHF. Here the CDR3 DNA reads TGCAGTGCCAGGACCGGATTGAGCAATCAGCCCCAGCATTTT.

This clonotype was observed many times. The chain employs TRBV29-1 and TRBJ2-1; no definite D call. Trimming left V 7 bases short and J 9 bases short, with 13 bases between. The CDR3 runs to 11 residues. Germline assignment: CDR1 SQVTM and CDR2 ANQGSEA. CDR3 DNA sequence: TGCAGCGCATGGAAGGGCGGTGAGCAGTTCTTC. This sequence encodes CSAWKGGEQFF.

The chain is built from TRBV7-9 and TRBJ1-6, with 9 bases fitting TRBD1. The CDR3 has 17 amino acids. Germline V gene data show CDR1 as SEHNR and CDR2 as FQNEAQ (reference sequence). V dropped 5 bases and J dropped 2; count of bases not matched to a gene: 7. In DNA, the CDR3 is TGTGCCAGCAGCCCCTACAGGGGGCCCACCTATAATTCACCCCTCCACTTT. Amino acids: CASSPYRGPTYNSPLHF. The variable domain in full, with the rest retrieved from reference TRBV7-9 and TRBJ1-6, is DTGVSQNPRHKITKRGQNVTFRCDPISEHNRLYWYRQTLGQGPEFLTYFQNEAQLEKSRLLSDRFSAERPKGSFSTLEIQRTEQGDSAMYLCASSPYRGPTYNSPLHFGNGTRLTVT.

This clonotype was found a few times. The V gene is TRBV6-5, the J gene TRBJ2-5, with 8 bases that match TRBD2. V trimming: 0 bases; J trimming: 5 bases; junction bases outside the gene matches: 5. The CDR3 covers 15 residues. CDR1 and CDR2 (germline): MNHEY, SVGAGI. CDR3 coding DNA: TGTGCCAGCAGTTACTCAAGCGGGAGTGGGGAGACCCAGTACTTC. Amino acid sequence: CASSYSSGSGETQYF.